This paragraph covers one T cell receptor (beta chain) sequence. The data belong to a study of blood T cell repertoires in COVID-19. Study at large: Sites in the United States, Italy and Spain provided acute and convalescent COVID-19 samples. Nucleic acid was either cDNA or gDNA, and it came from T cells, B-cell-depleted T cells, or PBMCs.

Followed longitudinally, the Seattle patients had been enrolled during active infection. Authors' processing steps: For nucleated cells, counts were estimated from reference gene primer amplification. Clones were read by immunoSEQ multiplex PCR, and TCRdb kept only the in-frame ones, dropping some. For V, J and clone size, that table is used; D and trimming come from the DNA. The table has under 200,000 clones, 70% to 80% seen once; the top ten hold approximately 5.9%. Germline values: CDR1 SQVTM, CDR2 ANQGSEA. The V segment lost 6 bases and the J segment 5 bases; nucleotides outside the gene matches: 10. The CDR3 loop spans 14 amino acids.

Specimen: peripheral blood. This chain connects TRBV29-1 to TRBJ1-1, with TRBD1 identical over 9 bases. The sequence was collected from a woman between 40 and 50 years old with COVID-19, enrolled during active disease. The CDR3 sequence is CSVKRGTGSTEAFF. CDR3 DNA sequence: TGCAGCGTCAAACGGGGGACAGGGAGTACTGAAGCTTTCTTT.